One sample yielded the 27 T cell receptor beta chains listed below, sequenced in a study of shared clonotypes between healthy human individuals. Libraries were prepared by immunoSEQ multiplex PCR; TCRdb keeps only in-frame clonotypes and omits some of them. The sample records roughly 700,000 clones, 80% to 95% being singletons. The sequenced sample consisted of memory CD8+ T cells from PBMCs. Subset meaning: CD45RO+ cells pooled with CCR7-negative TemRA cells. The receptors originated from a man aged 18 to 30 in good health. Some clones in this sample may be carry-over from other donors' samples.

The rearrangement joins TRBV5-1 to TRBJ2-1; TRBD2 aligns across 11 bases. J lost 5 bases, V lost 4 bases, and 2 bases had no gene match. The length of the CDR3 is 14 residues. From germline, CDR1 is SGHRS and CDR2 YFSETQ. In nucleotides, the CDR3 is TGCGCCAGCAGCACGGGACTAGCGGACAATGAGCAGTTCTTC. Amino acids: CASSTGLADNEQFF.

The chain joins TRBV9 to TRBJ2-1; TRBD2 is a possible D gene (6 bases). Deletions cut 3 bases from V and 7 bases from J, with 11 bases between. Per germline, CDR1 SGDLS and CDR2 YYNGEE. This CDR3 has 13 amino acids. The CDR3 reads CASSGLARNEQFF. In DNA form, the CDR3 reads TGTGCCAGCAGCGGTCTAGCGAGAAATGAGCAGTTCTTC.

The table lists this clone with a few counts. This chain joins TRBV4-1 and TRBJ1-1; TRBD1 matches 9 bases. CDR1 and CDR2 (germline): MGHRA, YSYEKL. The CDR3 spans 14 residues. V lost 4 bases to trimming and J lost 6 bases; unmatched junction nucleotides: 6. Here the CDR3 reads CASSLRDRAPEAFF. The CDR3 bases are TGCGCCAGCAGCCTCCGGGACAGGGCCCCTGAAGCTTTCTTT.

V usage is TRBV7-9 and J usage is TRBJ1-1, with D possibly TRBD1 on 6 matching bases. Trimming removed 6 bases at V and 3 bases at J, with 14 bases between. The CDR3 has 14 amino acids. The germline V gene encodes CDR1 SEHNR and CDR2 FQNEAQ (reference sequence). The CDR3 is CASRGGGTYTEAFF. The DNA for the CDR3 is TGTGCCAGCAGGGGCGGGGGCACGTACACTGAAGCTTTCTTT.

This sequence joins TRBV5-1 and TRBJ2-3, with 14 bases aligning to TRBD2. After removal of 4 bases from V and 5 bases from J, the junction contained 6 bases not matched to a gene. This CDR3 has 16 amino acids. Germline V CDR1 and CDR2: SGHRS, YFSETQ. The CDR3 protein is CASSLGLAGELDTQYF. The CDR3 DNA reads TGCGCCAGCAGCCTGGGACTAGCGGGAGAGCTAGATACGCAGTATTTT.

The rearrangement joins TRBV5-1 to TRBJ1-2; 9 nucleotides line up with TRBD1. The CDR3 totals 14 residues. J lost 4 bases, V lost 2 bases, and 3 bases had no gene match. Germline CDR1 is SGHRS and CDR2 is YFSETQ. In DNA form, the CDR3 reads TGCGCCAGCAGCTTTACAGGGGGCCGCTATGGCTACACCTTC. Its protein is CASSFTGGRYGYTF.

CDR3 in amino acids: CASTSIRDYGYTF. The DNA of the CDR3 is TGTGCCAGCACCTCTATCCGGGACTATGGCTACACCTTC. This chain joins TRBV5-8 and TRBJ1-2; D is uncertain. CDR3 length: 13 amino acids. From germline, CDR1 is SGHTS and CDR2 YDEGEE. The germline V and J ends were trimmed by 6 bases and 3 bases, with 12 bases remaining between them.

This sequence joins TRBV27 and TRBJ2-1; 10 bases line up with TRBD2. The CDR3 is 13 residues long. Germline CDR1 and CDR2: MNHEY and SMNVEV (reference sequence). V lost 8 bases, J lost 7 bases, and 5 bases stayed unmatched. The CDR3 here is CASVAGGLNEQFF. The CDR3 DNA follows: TGTGCCAGCGTAGCGGGAGGCCTAAATGAGCAGTTCTTC.

The chain links TRBV29-1 to TRBJ1-3, with D perhaps matching TRBD1 (5 bases). V gave up 3 bases and J gave up 2 bases, with 11 bases separating them. From germline, CDR1 is SQVTM and CDR2 ANQGSEA. The CDR3 covers 14 residues. The CDR3 loop is CSVDSGGPGNTIYF. Here the CDR3 DNA reads TGCAGCGTTGATTCCGGGGGTCCTGGAAACACCATATATTTT.

The CDR3 DNA is TGTGCCAGCAGCTTAGCGCGCCTCCCGGGGGAGACCCAGTACTTC. Translated, it gives CASSLARLPGETQYF. The gene calls are TRBV7-8 and TRBJ2-5; weak D call: TRBD2 (5 bases). Germline CDR1 SGHVS, CDR2 FQNEAQ. CDR3 length: 15 amino acids. Trimming cost V 0 bases and J 5 bases, with 13 bases left between them.

V and J are TRBV27 and TRBJ1-1, with unresolved D. V gave up 1 base and J gave up 2 bases, with 11 bases separating them. Germline V gene data show CDR1 as MNHEY and CDR2 as SMNVEV (reference sequence). The CDR3 is 15 amino acids. The CDR3 here is CASSLLGRLNTEAFF. DNA for the CDR3: TGTGCCAGCAGTTTATTGGGTCGTTTAAACACTGAAGCTTTCTTT.

The rearrangement joins TRBV5-6 to TRBJ1-2; 7 bases agree with TRBD1. The germline CDR1 and CDR2 sequences are SGHDT and YYEEEE. There are 15 residues in the CDR3. The V gene end was trimmed by 4 bases and the J gene end by 4 bases; junction bases not matched to a gene: 10. The CDR3 protein is CASSPDRVSSYGYTF. The CDR3 DNA sequence: TGTGCCAGCAGCCCTGACAGGGTTAGTAGCTATGGCTACACCTTC.

About this clone itself: A much bigger clone sits one base away, suggesting this may be a read error. The genes are TRBV28 and TRBJ1-4; D is unclear. CDR1 MDHEN and CDR2 SYDVKM come from the germline V gene. CDR3 length: 11 amino acids. V lost 3 bases and J lost 7, with 3 bases in between. DNA of the CDR3: TGTGCCAGCAGTTTCGGTGAAAAACTGTTTTTT. Protein product: CASSFGEKLFF. The full variable domain, completed using reference TRBV28 and TRBJ1-4, is DVKVTQSSRYLVKRTGEKVFLECVQDMDHENMFWYRQDPGLGLRLIYFSYDVKMKEKGDIPEGYSVSREKKERFSLILESASTNQTSMYLCASSFGEKLFFGSGTQLSVL.

The gene calls are TRBV27 and TRBJ2-3; D remains ambiguous. Per germline, CDR1 MNHEY and CDR2 SMNVEV (reference sequence). V lost 5 bases to trimming and J lost 0 bases, with 12 bases between them. The CDR3 runs to 15 residues. The CDR3 protein is CASSASPSSTDTQYF. DNA for the CDR3: TGTGCCAGCAGTGCCTCCCCGAGTAGCACAGATACGCAGTATTTT.

V and J are TRBV27 and TRBJ1-2, with 7 bases matching TRBD1. The CDR3 contains 13 residues. CDR1 and CDR2 (germline): MNHEY, SMNVEV (reference sequence). V was pared by 8 bases and J by 8 bases, with 11 bases of the junction left unmatched. The CDR3 nucleotides are TGTGCCAGCGGGGGGAAACAGGGGTTAGGCTACACCTTC. It is translated as CASGGKQGLGYTF.

CDR3 region: CASSQWQGAAYEQYF. Here the CDR3 DNA reads TGCGCCAGCAGCCAATGGCAGGGGGCCGCCTACGAGCAGTACTTC. This sequence joins TRBV4-1 and TRBJ2-7; 8 bases line up with TRBD1. Trimming at V came to 2 bases and at J to 2 bases, leaving 5 bases not matched to a gene. The V gene's germline CDR1 is MGHRA and CDR2 YSYEKL. The CDR3 is made up of 15 amino acids.

The gene calls are TRBV27 and TRBJ2-2; no definite D call. This CDR3 has 13 residues. Between the trimmed V and J ends, which lost 1 base and 7 bases, there was a span of 7 bases. The germline V gene has CDR1 MNHEY and CDR2 SMNVEV (reference sequence). DNA of the CDR3: TGTGCCAGCAGTTTATGGGCGGACGGGGAGCTGTTTTTT. Amino acids: CASSLWADGELFF.

Points on this clone: A clone one base away is much larger, so this may be a read error. The chain has TRBV28 and TRBJ2-7; D uncertain. There are 11 residues in the CDR3. Germline CDR1 is MDHEN and CDR2 is SYDVKM. CDR3 nucleotide sequence: TGTGCCAGCAGTTGGACCTACGAGCAGTGCTTC. It specifies CASSWTYEQCF.

The chain employs TRBV27 and TRBJ1-1; 7 bases map to TRBD1. The germline V gene has CDR1 MNHEY and CDR2 SMNVEV (reference sequence). The CDR3 is 19 residues long. J lost 1 base, V lost 6 bases, and 20 bases had no gene match. The CDR3 region has the DNA TGTGCCAGCAGCCGCTCGGAGAGGAGGGGGCGTTTCGAGAACACTGAAGCTTTCTTT. It specifies CASSRSERRGRFENTEAFF.

The chain uses TRBV6-6 and TRBJ2-2, with TRBD1 matching 7 bases. V trimming: 0 bases; J trimming: 2 bases; junction bases outside the gene matches: 0. CDR1 is MNHNY and CDR2 is SVGAGI in the germline V gene (reference sequence). CDR3 length: 15 amino acids. The CDR3 protein is CASSYSGGNTGELFF. The CDR3 nucleotides read TGTGCCAGCAGTTACTCAGGGGGCAACACCGGGGAGCTGTTTTTT.

The J gene is TRBJ2-3, the V gene TRBV27, with TRBD1 matching over 7 bases. The CDR3 totals 18 residues. The germline CDR1 and CDR2 sequences are MNHEY and SMNVEV (reference sequence). V was clipped by 8 bases and J by 0 bases; unmatched bases: 17. CDR3 in amino acids: CASAPPGQIRASTDTQYF. The DNA of the CDR3 is TGTGCCAGCGCCCCACCGGGACAGATTAGAGCTAGCACAGATACGCAGTATTTT.

The chain carries TRBV7-9 and TRBJ2-2; possibly TRBD1 or TRBD2 for D (6 bases each). The CDR3 totals 17 residues. Germline V gene sequence: CDR1 SEHNR, CDR2 FQNEAQ (reference sequence). V lost 5 bases to trimming and J lost 0 bases, with 16 bases between them. CDR3 in DNA: TGTGCCAGCAGCACGGTGAGGGGGGCAACGAACACCGGGGAGCTGTTTTTT. This encodes CASSTVRGATNTGELFF. The entire variable domain, with the rest obtained from reference TRBV7-9 and TRBJ2-2, is as follows: DTGVSQNPRHKITKRGQNVTFRCDPISEHNRLYWYRQTLGQGPEFLTYFQNEAQLEKSRLLSDRFSAERPKGSFSTLEIQRTEQGDSAMYLCASSTVRGATNTGELFFGEGSRLTVL.

The rearrangement links TRBV7-8 to TRBJ2-6; tentatively, D is TRBD1 (7 bases). CDR3 length: 17 amino acids. The ends were cut back, 5 bases at V and 2 bases at J, with 16 bases in the middle. Germline V gives CDR1 SGHVS, CDR2 FQNEAQ. This CDR3 is CASSAGQWSTGANVLTF. The CDR3 region has the DNA TGTGCCAGCAGCGCGGGACAGTGGAGTACTGGGGCCAACGTCCTGACTTTC.

The chain combines TRBV13 with TRBJ2-7; D remains unclear. Germline values: CDR1 PRHDT, CDR2 FYEKMQ (reference sequence). V lost 4 bases to trimming and J lost 1 base, with 8 bases between them. The CDR3 is 13 amino acids. CDR3 in amino acids: CASSSDGSYEQYF. The CDR3 bases are TGTGCCAGCAGCTCGGACGGTTCCTACGAGCAGTACTTC.

The rearrangement links TRBV5-5 to TRBJ2-7, with TRBD2 identical over 9 bases. CDR1 and CDR2 from the germline V gene are SGHKS and YYEKEE (reference sequence). The CDR3 has 19 amino acids. The trim removed 6 bases at V and 3 bases at J, leaving 22 bases unmatched. The CDR3 sequence: CASNHALDYAGGRGYEQYF. The DNA for the CDR3 is TGTGCCAGCAACCACGCGTTGGACTATGCGGGAGGGAGGGGCTACGAGCAGTACTTC.

This clone was counted once. The CDR3 reads CASSLQGAALGTFF. CDR3 bases: TGTGCCAGCAGCTTACAGGGGGCGGCCCTTGGGACTTTCTTT. V gene TRBV5-4 combines with J gene TRBJ1-1; 9 positions match TRBD1. Germline V CDR1 and CDR2: SGHNT, YYREEE (reference sequence). V trimming: 2 bases; J trimming: 12 bases; junction bases outside the gene matches: 11. The CDR3 has 14 residues.

The CDR3 DNA follows: TGTGCCAGCAGCGTAGATGGGGGCCCCACTGAAGCTTTCTTT. Translating gives CASSVDGGPTEAFF. J is TRBJ1-1 and V is TRBV9; tentative D call: TRBD1 (6 bases). V was trimmed by 0 bases and J by 4 bases, leaving 10 bases between them. CDR1 and CDR2 from the germline V gene are SGDLS and YYNGEE. The CDR3 is 14 residues long.